This paragraph covers one T cell receptor beta chain sequence. These data come from a study of blood T cell repertoires in COVID-19. Study as a whole: The study drew acute and convalescent COVID-19 samples from the United States, Italy and Spain. T cells, B-cell-depleted T cells, or PBMCs supplied cDNA or gDNA.

Those enrolled in Seattle joined during active infection and were followed longitudinally afterward. This CDR3 contains 15 residues. Trimming cost V 5 bases and J 5 bases; bases outside gene matches: 6. Per germline, CDR1 MNHEY and CDR2 SVGAGI. Authors' methods: Estimates of nucleated cell counts were drawn from the amplification of reference gene primers. The method was immunoSEQ multiplex PCR; TCRdb's version includes in-frame clones alone and lacks a portion of them. V, J and clone size were drawn from that table, and D and trimming were deduced from the DNA. The table includes some 190,000 clones, 82% detected once.

This rearrangement joins TRBV6-5 to TRBJ2-5; 12 bases match TRBD2. The sequence derives from a woman aged 55-75 years with COVID-19, enrolled during active disease. Material: peripheral blood. This CDR3 is CASSLAGGQDETQYF. Here the CDR3 DNA reads TGTGCCAGCAGTCTAGCGGGGGGGCAAGACGAGACCCAGTACTTC.